These T cell receptor beta chains were read from a single sample in a study of blood T cell repertoires in COVID-19. Using immunoSEQ multiplex PCR, the repertoire was profiled, and TCRdb retains in-frame clones only, with some absent. The table records some 350,000 clones, 90% of them present only once. Sequencing used peripheral blood. These receptors were obtained from a man between 18 and 29 years old with active or convalescent COVID-19. Each CDR3 is given with its conserved first and last residue. A D gene is named only where the DNA matches it firmly. Not every row has a clone size; where given, it reads once, few, many or a size class.

TRBV11-2,TRBJ1-6,-,-,TGTGCCAGCAGCAGGGGTTACGACCAAAATTCACCCCTCCACTTT,CASSRGYDQNSPLHF
TRBV6-5,TRBJ1-3,-,TRBD1,TGTGCCAGCAGCCGAGGGACAGACTCTGGAAACACCATATATTTT,CASSRGTDSGNTIYF
TRBV5-8,TRBJ2-1,-,-,TGTGCCAGCAGCTTTAGTAGCATTTCTCTCAATGAGCAGTTCTTC,CASSFSSISLNEQFF
TRBV7-2,TRBJ1-5,-,-,TGTGCCAGCAGTCTACGGGGGTCTCAGCCCCAGCATTTT,CASSLRGSQPQHF
TRBV18,TRBJ2-1,-,-,TGTGCCAGCTCACCGCCCAAGGGGGAAAGCTCCTACAATGAGCAGTTCTTC,CASSPPKGESSYNEQFF
TRBV6-5,TRBJ1-4,-,-,TGTGCCAGCAGGGCAGGTAGAAATGAAAAACTGTTTTTT,CASRAGRNEKLFF
TRBV7-8,TRBJ1-2,-,TRBD1,TGTGCCAGCAGCCCATGGGACAGCTCCTATGGCTACACCTTC,CASSPWDSSYGYTF
TRBV21-1,TRBJ1-6,-,-,TGTGCCAGCAGCAAAGAAAGCTGGGACAGGGTTTTCTCCTATAATTCACCCCTCCACTTT,CASSKESWDRVFSYNSPLHF
TRBV5-1,TRBJ2-7,-,-,TGCGCCAGCTCCCGGAGGCACACGAACTACGAGCAGTACTTC,CASSRRHTNYEQYF
TRBV3-1/TRBV3-2,TRBJ2-7,-,-,TGTGCCAGCAGCCCGCTCAGGGATGACTACGAGCAGTACTTC,CASSPLRDDYEQYF
TRBV14,TRBJ1-1,-,TRBD1,TGTGCCAGCAGCCGGACAGGGGCGATAAACACTGAAGCTTTCTTT,CASSRTGAINTEAFF
TRBV2,TRBJ2-7,once,TRBD1,TGTGCCAGCAGTGAATTGGGAAGACAGGGGGCGCGGGAGCAGTACTTC,CASSELGRQGAREQYF
TRBV6-5,TRBJ1-2,-,TRBD1,TGTGCCAGCAGTTACCCAGGACAGGGTTATGGCTACACCTTC,CASSYPGQGYGYTF
TRBV4-3,TRBJ2-5,-,-,TGCGCCAGCAGCCAAGGGTGGGACTACCAAGAGACCCAGTACTTC,CASSQGWDYQETQYF
TRBV4-3,TRBJ2-2,-,TRBD2,TGCGCCAGCAGCCAGTGGGGGACTAGTGGTACGGAGGAGCTGTTTTTT,CASSQWGTSGTEELFF
TRBV19,TRBJ2-1,-,TRBD2,TGTGCCAGTAGTATCCCTAGCGGATACAATGAGCAGTTCTTC,CASSIPSGYNEQFF
TRBV28,TRBJ2-6,-,-,TGTGCCAGCACCCCCCCGGGGGTAGCCAACGTCCTGACTTTC,CASTPPGVANVLTF
TRBV7-9,TRBJ2-5,-,TRBD2,TGTGCCAGCAGCTTAGGACTAGCGGCTTTCCAAGAGACCCAGTACTTC,CASSLGLAAFQETQYF
TRBV29-1,TRBJ1-2,-,-,TGCAGCGTTGAAGACACAATGCCCTCTAACTATGGCTACACCTTC,CSVEDTMPSNYGYTF
TRBV11-2,TRBJ1-6,once,TRBD1,TGTGCCAGCAGCACCGACAGGGGGCGCCCGAATTCACCCCTCCACTTT,CASSTDRGRPNSPLHF
TRBV5-1,TRBJ2-3,-,TRBD2,TGCGCCAGCAGCGAGAGACTAGCGGGAACCTCAGATACGCAGTATTTT,CASSERLAGTSDTQYF
TRBV29-1,TRBJ2-1,-,TRBD2,TGCAGCGCGGGGACTAGCTCCTACAATGAGCAGTTCTTC,CSAGTSSYNEQFF
TRBV3-1/TRBV3-2,TRBJ1-5,-,-,TGTGCCAGCAGCCAAGGGGTCGGGGCCCAGCATTTT,CASSQGVGAQHF
TRBV6-1,TRBJ2-7,-,-,TGTGCCAGCAGTGAACTAGGAACAGGGCCCTACGAGCAGTACTTC,CASSELGTGPYEQYF
TRBV6-5,TRBJ1-1,few,-,TGTGCCAGCCGATCCATACAGGGAAGGGACACTGAAGCTTTCTTT,CASRSIQGRDTEAFF
TRBV9,TRBJ2-2,-,TRBD2,TGTGCCAGCAGCGTAGATGGCGGGGGGTCCACCGGGGAGCTGTTTTTT,CASSVDGGGSTGELFF
TRBV19,TRBJ1-1,-,TRBD1,TGTGCCAGTAGTATAGGGTTCGGGTGGGGACAGCAAAACACTGAAGCTTTCTTT,CASSIGFGWGQQNTEAFF
TRBV29-1,TRBJ2-7,-,TRBD2,TGCAGCGTTGAGGGGGAGACTAGCGGGAGGGATCTCCGCCCTTCCTACGAGCAGTACTTC,CSVEGETSGRDLRPSYEQYF
TRBV4-1,TRBJ1-2,once,-,TGCGCCAGCAGCCAACCCGGACAGAAGAGATATGGCTACACCTTC,CASSQPGQKRYGYTF
TRBV19,TRBJ1-2,-,TRBD1,TGTGCCAGTATGAGGGCAGGGGGCTGGTACTATGGCTACACCTTC,CASMRAGGWYYGYTF
TRBV11-2,TRBJ1-2,-,-,TGTGCCAGCAGCTTTAACCCGTCGACAGAATATGGCTACACCTTC,CASSFNPSTEYGYTF
TRBV2,TRBJ1-1,-,-,TGTGCCAGCAGTGTCGACACCATGAACACTGAAGCTTTCTTT,CASSVDTMNTEAFF
TRBV28,TRBJ2-1,-,-,TGTGCCAGCAGAGGGGGAGGGTGGAATGAGCAGTTCTTC,CASRGGGWNEQFF
TRBV7-8,TRBJ1-4,-,-,TGTGCCAGCAGCTTAGAGGACAGCCCTAATGAAAAACTGTTTTTT,CASSLEDSPNEKLFF
TRBV7-8,TRBJ1-1,-,TRBD1,TGTGCCAGCAGCTCCCGACAGGGAATCCAGACCATGAACACTGAAGCTTTCTTT,CASSSRQGIQTMNTEAFF
TRBV28,TRBJ1-4,-,-,TGTGCCAGCAGTTCTGGGGAGATTAATGAAAAACTGTTTTTT,CASSSGEINEKLFF
TRBV6-5,TRBJ1-5,-,-,TGTGCCAGCAGTTATCAGGGGATAGGTGGTCAGCCCCAGCATTTT,CASSYQGIGGQPQHF
TRBV20-1,TRBJ2-7,once,-,TGCAGTGGACTAGGGGCCTACGAGCAGTACTTC,CSGLGAYEQYF
TRBV7-3,TRBJ2-7,-,-,TGTGCCAGCAGCCCCGGGGACTTATACGAGCAGTACTTC,CASSPGDLYEQYF
TRBV6-5,TRBJ1-3,few,TRBD1,TGTGCCAGCAGTTACGGGACAGGGTACGGAAACACCATATATTTT,CASSYGTGYGNTIYF